A selection of T cell receptor beta chains follows, all from one sample in a study of cytomegalovirus exposure and HLA in healthy donors. Sequencing was performed with immunoSEQ multiplex PCR; in TCRdb, only in-frame clones are kept and a portion is missing. The sample carries approximately 190,000 clones, 80% to 90% recorded once. The material sequenced was PBMCs. These receptor sequences come from a man aged 40-55 years in good health and CMV-seropositive. Each CDR3 is given with its conserved first and last residue. The listing skips clone size in some rows; elsewhere it reads once, few, many or a size class.

16 | TRBJ2-2 | TRBV7-8 | once | CASRQDGTTREGELFF
14 | TRBJ2-1 | TRBV10-3 | - | CASRLAGGSNEQFF
15 | TRBJ1-2 | TRBV2 | - | CASSEGGAGYYGYTF
15 | TRBJ2-7 | TRBV12-5 | few | CASGLVQGRSYEQYF
15 | TRBJ2-4 | TRBV11-2 | - | CASSLGTTAKNIQYF
15 | TRBJ2-5 | TRBV29-1 | - | CSVEVAGVVQETQYF
13 | TRBJ2-5 | TRBV5-4 | - | CASSQGLKETQYF
15 | TRBJ2-3 | TRBV13 | - | CASSLGLARTDTQYF
12 | TRBJ1-1 | TRBV30 | - | CAWSAGQGQAFF
17 | TRBJ2-2 | TRBV5-8 | - | CASSLARTALNTGELFF
15 | TRBJ1-1 | TRBV6-1 | - | CASTPTWDRNTEAFF
15 | TRBJ2-4 | TRBV14 | - | CASSQTGLGQNIQYF
16 | TRBJ1-3 | TRBV7-9 | - | CASSWGDRGRKNTIYF
16 | TRBJ1-3 | TRBV5-6 | - | CASSFRNRANGNTIYF
13 | TRBJ1-1 | TRBV6-5 | - | CASSHRTDTEAFF
15 | TRBJ1-2 | TRBV4-2 | - | CASSPGTAVGYGYTF
13 | TRBJ1-3 | TRBV7-6 | - | CASRGGSGNTIYF
12 | TRBJ1-3 | TRBV11-2 | - | CASSLDGGRVYF
16 | TRBJ2-2 | TRBV6-1 | - | CASSAGTGLGTGELFF
11 | TRBJ1-1 | TRBV10-3 | - | CASERGSEAFF
18 | TRBJ2-5 | TRBV4-2 | - | CASSQRPSGIGYQETQYF